The rows below give T cell receptor beta chains drawn from one sample of a study of blood T cell repertoires in COVID-19. The table came from immunoSEQ multiplex PCR; TCRdb's copy has only in-frame clones and leaves some out. The sample has around 200,000 clones; 85% to 90% are singletons. Sequenced: peripheral blood. These receptor sequences come from a man aged 60 to 75 who had recovered from COVID-19. Each CDR3 is given with its conserved first and last residue. The order of the fields is J gene, V gene, CDR3 protein.

TRBJ2-5	TRBV3-1/TRBV3-2	CASSQDLTIRGATQYF
TRBJ2-3	TRBV19	CASTLFAGVSTDTQYF
TRBJ1-1	TRBV7-9	CASSHGVNTEAFF
TRBJ2-1	TRBV5-1	CASSLVGRATSHNEQFF
TRBJ2-7	TRBV11-2	CASSSTGTLGREQYF
TRBJ2-1	TRBV24-1	CATSGQDGGYNEQFF
TRBJ1-2	TRBV14	CASSQEGRVGYTF
TRBJ1-2	TRBV19	CASSKLTNYGYTF
TRBJ1-1	TRBV19	CASSMRAGNTEAFF
TRBJ1-4	TRBV7-9	CASSPGTNNEKLFF
TRBJ2-7	TRBV5-1	CASSLTASAYEQYF
TRBJ1-2	TRBV6-4	CASTPGPGVNYGYTF
TRBJ1-2	TRBV7-3	CASSSQGNYGYTF
TRBJ2-1	TRBV7-2	CASSLASGGYNEQFF
TRBJ1-2	TRBV2	CASSRQPNYGYTF
TRBJ1-2	TRBV7-2	CASSTQYGYTF
TRBJ1-6	TRBV9	CASVQGSNSPLHF
TRBJ2-3	TRBV15	CATSYTLGSGTDTQYF
TRBJ1-5	TRBV7-2	CASSLVGQGAVGNQPQHF
TRBJ1-5	TRBV21-1	CASRSGEASNQPQHF
TRBJ1-6	TRBV5-6	CASSRPGQGALWLGSPLHF
TRBJ2-5	TRBV5-6	CASSLNALRETQYF
TRBJ1-1	TRBV7-3	CASSKGQSNTEAFF
TRBJ1-1	TRBV5-1	CASSLPQANTEAFF
TRBJ2-7	TRBV15	CATSRDQRTSGEQYF
TRBJ1-4	TRBV28	CASSLPHSGAEKLFF
TRBJ2-4	TRBV7-9	CASSPEIAKNIQYF
TRBJ2-2	TRBV19	CASSGTGAGELFF
TRBJ2-5	TRBV24-1	CATSDPQGLETQYF
TRBJ2-1	TRBV7-3	CASSLGGTSMNEQFF
TRBJ2-7	TRBV4-1	CASSQDAGEQYF
TRBJ1-2	TRBV6-5	CASSYSGTSLNYGYTF
TRBJ1-2	TRBV9	CASSVGLGQAFGYTF
TRBJ2-7	TRBV9	CASSSGTLEQYF
TRBJ1-1	TRBV7-3	CASNDRAFF
TRBJ1-1	TRBV10-3	CAARDRDRPEAFF
TRBJ2-3	TRBV24-1	CATKMAGPSDTQYF
TRBJ1-2	TRBV7-2	CASSSTPTGLRNYGYTF
TRBJ2-5	TRBV18	CASSREQGGVETQYF
TRBJ2-3	TRBV4-3	CASSRSTRAGTQYF